Sequencing of this TCR beta chain was carried out in a study of T cell changes during pregnancy in multiple sclerosis. Germline V gene data show CDR1 as SNHLY and CDR2 as FYNNEI. Trimming at V came to 6 bases and at J to 4 bases, leaving 0 bases not matched to a gene. The CDR3 loop spans 12 amino acids. Only in-frame clones appear in the TCRdb table, and some are missing; sequencing was by immunoSEQ multiplex PCR. The repertoire includes around 130,000 clones, less than 97% of them detected once, and about 0.45% sits in the top ten. The chain carries TRBV2 and TRBJ1-1; TRBD1 aligns across 9 bases. Sequences were derived from peripheral blood, sampled after pregnancy. The source is a female donor with multiple sclerosis, enrolled in a pregnancy study. The CDR3 DNA sequence: TGTGCCAGCAGGGGACAGGGCACTGAAGCTTTCTTT. It translates to CASRGQGTEAFF.